This TCR beta chain was obtained from a study of cytomegalovirus exposure and HLA in healthy donors. Study overall: The study's early data release held 80 million to 95 million unique TCRs from HLA-typed donors. Regarding the study as a whole: By HLA locus, TCR association rates varied in a later analysis, with DRB1 showing the most and HLA-C the fewest. TCR beta sequences reportedly predicted the HLA-A and HLA-B alleles of most subjects accurately. Despite most TCR sequences being rare, some public TCRs occurred in many donors.

This PCR relied on a set of 60 Vbeta primers and 13 Jbeta primers. This table comes from immunoSEQ multiplex PCR, and its TCRdb copy is limited to in-frame clones, with some not included. The sample shows fewer than 350,000 clones, around 90% of them seen only once. The CDR3 runs to 16 residues. The germline V gene has CDR1 LNHDA and CDR2 SQIVND (reference sequence). The junction had 6 bases not matched to a gene; V was cut back by 0 bases and J by 4 bases. The table lists this clone with a count of one. Its antigen is unidentified. This chain links TRBV19 with TRBJ1-2; 9 bases agree with TRBD1. The TCR originated in a woman aged 18 to 35 in good health and CMV-seronegative. The sequenced sample consisted of PBMCs. As DNA, the CDR3 is TGTGCCAGTAGTATAGAAGGACAGGGGCTACCCTATGGCTACACCTTC. Translation: CASSIEGQGLPYGYTF.